These 32 T cell receptor beta chains originate from one sample sequenced in a study of blood T cell repertoires in COVID-19. Libraries were prepared by immunoSEQ multiplex PCR; TCRdb keeps only in-frame clonotypes and omits some of them. The sample lists 150,000 or so clones; roughly 80% were seen once. The sample taken for sequencing was peripheral blood. These receptors all come from a man aged 60-69 years with acute or convalescent COVID-19.

This clone was picked up a small number of times. This rearrangement joins TRBV5-1 to TRBJ2-6, with D possibly matching TRBD1 (5 bases). The V and J ends lost 0 bases and 0 bases respectively, with 7 bases between them. CDR3 size: 16 residues. Germline CDR1 reads SGHRS; CDR2 reads YFSETQ. The CDR3 sequence: CASSLDRYSGANVLTF. DNA for the CDR3: TGCGCCAGCAGCTTGGACAGGTACTCTGGGGCCAACGTCCTGACTTTC. The full variable domain, with the rest looked up from reference TRBV5-1 and TRBJ2-6, is KAGVTQTPRYLIKTRGQQVTLSCSPISGHRSVSWYQQTPGQGLQFLFEYFSETQRNKGNFPGRFSGRQFSNSRSEMNVSTLELGDSALYLCASSLDRYSGANVLTFGAGSRLTVL.

This clone is a singleton in its sample. The chain is built from TRBV28 and TRBJ2-4, with a tentative D call TRBD2 (5 bases). The V end was cut by 8 bases, the J end by 9 bases, with 14 bases between. The CDR3 runs to 12 residues. Germline CDR1 and CDR2: MDHEN and SYDVKM. The CDR3 region has the DNA TGTGCCAGCGGGCCCCCGGGAAGCATTCAGTACTTC. Translation: CASGPPGSIQYF.

The chain carries TRBV9 and TRBJ2-1; D is ambiguous. Germline V CDR1 and CDR2: SGDLS, YYNGEE. V lost 0 bases, J lost 6 bases, and 13 bases lay in between. This CDR3 contains 15 residues. The CDR3 sequence: CASSVASTSSNEQFF. DNA for the CDR3: TGTGCCAGCAGCGTAGCTTCAACTTCTAGCAATGAGCAGTTCTTC.

The chain joins TRBV5-1 to TRBJ2-6; TRBD1 is a possible D gene (6 bases). V lost 0 bases, J lost 2 bases, and 9 bases lay in between. The germline V gene has CDR1 SGHRS and CDR2 YFSETQ. The CDR3 is 16 amino acids. The CDR3 coding sequence is TGCGCCAGCAGCTTGGAGGGGGTAGCTGGGGCCAACGTCCTGACTTTC. This gives the protein CASSLEGVAGANVLTF.

The chain uses TRBV6-5 and TRBJ2-1; 7 bases are a match to TRBD2. The CDR3 is 15 residues long. Germline-derived CDR1 and CDR2 are MNHEY and SVGAGI. J lost 4 bases, V lost 3 bases, and 6 bases had no gene match. The CDR3 region is CASSYSLAPYNEQFF. CDR3 sequence (DNA): TGTGCCAGCAGTTATTCACTAGCGCCTTACAATGAGCAGTTCTTC.

CDR3 DNA: TGTGCCAGCAGTCTACACGGAGCCTATGGCTACACCTTC. Its protein is CASSLHGAYGYTF. The V gene is TRBV28, the J gene TRBJ1-2; D is ambiguous. Trimming removed 5 bases at V and 4 bases at J, with 11 bases between. The germline V gene encodes CDR1 MDHEN and CDR2 SYDVKM. The CDR3 is 13 amino acids.

This clone was recorded only once. CDR3 sequence reads: CASRTGADNYGYTF. The CDR3 DNA is TGTGCCAGCAGAACAGGGGCCGATAACTATGGCTACACCTTC. The rearrangement uses TRBV28 and TRBJ1-2; 7 nucleotides match TRBD1. The CDR3 has 14 amino acids. Looked up from germline, CDR1 is MDHEN and CDR2 is SYDVKM. The V gene end was trimmed by 6 bases and the J gene end by 1 base; junction bases not matched to a gene: 5.

V usage is TRBV4-2 and J usage is TRBJ2-7; 8 positions agree with TRBD1. This CDR3 comprises 16 residues. Trimming removed 4 bases from V and 2 bases from J; junction bases left unmatched: 10. Germline CDR1 reads LGHNA; CDR2 reads YNFKEQ. CDR3 nucleotides: TGTGCCAGCAGCCGCGACTGGACAGGGTCCCCCTACGAGCAGTACTTC. Protein sequence: CASSRDWTGSPYEQYF.

The J gene is TRBJ2-1, the V gene TRBV15; D might be TRBD1 (7 bases). V gave up 5 bases and J gave up 3 bases, with 17 bases separating them. In germline, CDR1 is LNHNV, CDR2 YYDKDF (reference sequence). This CDR3 comprises 16 residues. CDR3 coding DNA: TGTGCCACCAGCGAGGAGGGGGACAGTCACTACAATGAGCAGTTCTTC. Its translation: CATSEEGDSHYNEQFF.

This chain links TRBV7-2 with TRBJ2-1; possible D gene TRBD2, 6 bases. Trimming shortened V by 0 bases and J by 1 base, and 7 bases separated the two germline ends. CDR3 length: 15 amino acids. The germline V gene encodes CDR1 SGHTA and CDR2 FQGNSA. The CDR3 region has the DNA TGTGCCAGCAGCTTAGCGGCGGGATCCTACAATGAGCAGTTCTTC. Residues: CASSLAAGSYNEQFF.

This clone occurred once. The rearrangement joins TRBV11-2 to TRBJ2-5; tentative D call: TRBD1 (6 bases). CDR1 is SGHAT and CDR2 is FQNNGV in the germline V gene. CDR3 size: 16 residues. The ends were cut back, 5 bases at V and 5 bases at J, with 21 bases in the middle. Here the CDR3 reads CASSRLGHTGSETQYF. The DNA for the CDR3 is TGTGCCAGCAGCCGCTTAGGACACACAGGGTCGGAGACCCAGTACTTC.

Only a few counts were recorded for this clone. The rearrangement joins TRBV5-1 to TRBJ2-7, with TRBD1 matching 8 bases. Unmatched junction bases numbered 11, after V lost 3 bases and J lost 0 bases. The CDR3 consists of 17 residues. Germline V lookup: CDR1 SGHRS, CDR2 YFSETQ. The CDR3 bases are TGCGCCAGCAGCTCGGGCTCACAGGGGGGCTTCTCCTACGAGCAGTACTTC. Amino acid sequence: CASSSGSQGGFSYEQYF.

CDR3 sequence reads: CASSLAGGIYNEQFF. The CDR3 coding sequence is TGTGCCAGCAGCCTCGCGGGGGGTATCTACAATGAGCAGTTCTTC. This chain joins TRBV7-2 and TRBJ2-1, with 8 bases identical to TRBD2. V lost 5 bases to trimming and J lost 3 bases; unmatched junction nucleotides: 6. This CDR3 has 15 amino acids. Germline-derived CDR1 and CDR2 are SGHTA and FQGNSA.

This clone was observed once. The chain uses TRBV9 and TRBJ2-1; TRBD2 agrees at 14 bases. V dropped 4 bases and J dropped 6; count of bases not matched to a gene: 3. CDR1 is SGDLS, CDR2 YYNGEE, per germline. The CDR3 runs 15 residues. CDR3: CASSPGLAGANEQFF. Here the CDR3 DNA reads TGTGCCAGCAGCCCGGGACTAGCGGGAGCCAATGAGCAGTTCTTC.

V and J are TRBV6-2 or TRBV6-3 and TRBJ2-5; TRBD2 is a possible D gene (6 bases). Trimming stripped 0 bases from V and 7 bases from J, with 18 bases between. Germline V lookup: CDR1 MNHEY, CDR2 SVGEGT. The length of the CDR3 is 16 residues. The CDR3 loop is CASSYSGGATLSTQYF. The CDR3, as DNA: TGTGCCAGCAGTTACTCAGGCGGGGCCACCCTTTCGACCCAGTACTTC.

This clone appeared once. The chain has TRBV4-3 and TRBJ2-5; tentative D call: TRBD2 (5 bases). The CDR3 has 14 residues. Germline loops: CDR1 LGHNA, CDR2 YSLEER. Trimming shortened V by 1 base and J by 5 bases, and 11 bases separated the two germline ends. CDR3 protein: CASSQGILGETQYF. The DNA of the CDR3 is TGCGCCAGCAGCCAAGGTATACTAGGCGAGACCCAGTACTTC.

This clone was seen a handful of times. The chain couples TRBV5-1 to TRBJ2-6, with 8 nucleotides matching TRBD1. Germline V gene data show CDR1 as SGHRS and CDR2 as YFSETQ. Trimming at V came to 4 bases and at J to 1 base, leaving 4 bases not matched to a gene. The CDR3 consists of 16 residues. CDR3 DNA: TGCGCCAGCAGCCCCCAGGGGGCTTCTGGGGCCAACGTCCTGACTTTC. Its translation: CASSPQGASGANVLTF.

The J gene is TRBJ1-5, the V gene TRBV7-2; 8 positions match TRBD1. The CDR3 has 16 amino acids. From germline, CDR1 is SGHTA and CDR2 FQGNSA. V shed 3 bases, J shed 1 base, and the junction held 5 bases outside the gene matches. The CDR3 DNA is TGTGCCAGCAGCTTGTTTCAGGGGGCGAGCAATCAGCCCCAGCATTTT. It specifies CASSLFQGASNQPQHF.

V is TRBV13 and J is TRBJ1-3; 8 bases line up with TRBD1. Germline CDR1 and CDR2: PRHDT and FYEKMQ (reference sequence). The CDR3 length is 16 residues. The V gene end was trimmed by 7 bases and the J gene end by 4 bases; junction bases not matched to a gene: 12. CDR3 region: CASTLRGPNFGNTIYF. The CDR3 DNA reads TGTGCCAGCACCCTCAGGGGGCCAAATTTCGGAAACACCATATATTTT.

This clone was detected only once. The genes are TRBV2 and TRBJ1-2; TRBD1 matches at 8 bases. V trimming: 4 bases; J trimming: 1 base; junction bases outside the gene matches: 2. Germline CDR1 is SNHLY and CDR2 is FYNNEI. The CDR3 spans 14 residues. The chain's CDR3 is CASSGDRINYGYTF. CDR3 in DNA: TGTGCCAGCAGTGGGGACAGGATTAACTATGGCTACACCTTC. Based on the CDR3 plus reference TRBV2 and TRBJ1-2, the full variable domain is EPEVTQTPSHQVTQMGQEVILRCVPISNHLYFYWYRQILGQKVEFLVSFYNNEISEKSEIFDDQFSVERPDGSNFTLKIRSTKLEDSAMYFCASSGDRINYGYTFGSGTRLTVV.

The chain has TRBV7-3 and TRBJ2-5; unclear D gene. V lost 5 bases and J lost 0, with 7 bases in between. CDR3 length: 13 amino acids. Germline CDR1 is SGHTA and CDR2 is FQGTGA. The CDR3 region has the DNA TGTGCCAGCAGCCCCTCGTACCAAGAGACCCAGTACTTC. Translated, it gives CASSPSYQETQYF.

This CDR3 reads CAWNMDSGGYTF. DNA for the CDR3: TGTGCCTGGAACATGGACTCTGGAGGCTACACCTTC. The chain is built from TRBV30 and TRBJ1-2; no definite D call. Trimming stripped 4 bases from V and 8 bases from J, with 14 bases between. The CDR3 covers 12 residues. In germline, CDR1 is GTSNPN, CDR2 SVGIG (reference sequence).

The chain is built from TRBV18 and TRBJ2-3, with a possible D match to TRBD1 (6 bases). The germline V and J ends were trimmed by 9 bases and 5 bases, with 18 bases remaining between them. The CDR3 consists of 14 residues. Per germline, CDR1 KGHSH and CDR2 LQKENI. The CDR3 region has the DNA TGTGCCAGTTCTGGACAGACCCGGGGAGATACGCAGTATTTT. Protein: CASSGQTRGDTQYF.

The rearrangement uses TRBV5-1 and TRBJ2-5; 8 positions agree with TRBD1. The CDR3 contains 16 residues. The V gene's germline CDR1 is SGHRS and CDR2 YFSETQ. The V gene end was trimmed by 0 bases and the J gene end by 4 bases; junction bases not matched to a gene: 8. CDR3 nucleotide sequence: TGCGCCAGCAGCTTGGGTCAGGGGGCGCCTGGAGAGACCCAGTACTTC. Protein: CASSLGQGAPGETQYF.

The V and J genes are TRBV28 and TRBJ2-4; D gene uncertain. Germline CDR1 MDHEN, CDR2 SYDVKM. The CDR3 covers 13 residues. Trimming took 4 bases from V and 5 from J, leaving 9 bases between them. CDR3: CASSSVVQNIQYF. As DNA, the CDR3 is TGTGCCAGCAGTTCCGTTGTCCAAAACATTCAGTACTTC.

The J gene is TRBJ1-2, the V gene TRBV6-5, with a tentative D call TRBD1 (5 bases). This CDR3 contains 16 residues. CDR1 and CDR2 from the germline V gene are MNHEY and SVGAGI. The germline V and J ends were trimmed by 2 bases and 4 bases, with 17 bases remaining between them. The CDR3 DNA is TGTGCCAGCAGTTACGGTACAGGAGGGGCACTCTATGGCTACACCTTC. Amino acid sequence: CASSYGTGGALYGYTF.

The rearrangement links TRBV6-5 to TRBJ2-2, with 12 nucleotides matching TRBD2. The CDR3 covers 16 residues. The ends lost 4 bases at V and 6 bases at J; junction bases unmatched: 6. In germline, CDR1 is MNHEY, CDR2 SVGAGI. The CDR3 sequence: CASSFRTSGVSGELFF. DNA for the CDR3: TGTGCCAGCAGTTTCCGGACTAGCGGGGTATCCGGGGAGCTGTTTTTT.

This chain joins TRBV5-1 and TRBJ2-1; TRBD2 agrees at 7 bases. CDR1 and CDR2 from the germline V gene are SGHRS and YFSETQ. The CDR3 spans 16 residues. Unmatched junction bases numbered 9, after V lost 2 bases and J lost 4 bases. Here the CDR3 reads CASSLAQAGPYNEQFF. The CDR3 region has the DNA TGCGCCAGCAGCTTAGCGCAAGCGGGGCCGTACAATGAGCAGTTCTTC.

J is TRBJ2-5 and V is TRBV3-1 (or the pseudogene TRBV3-2); D is possibly TRBD2 (6 bases). CDR3 length: 13 amino acids. V lost 0 bases to trimming and J lost 5 bases, with 7 bases between them. Germline CDR1 reads LGHDT; CDR2 reads YNNKEL (reference sequence). CDR3 in amino acids: CASSQEGRETQYF. The CDR3 coding sequence is TGTGCCAGCAGCCAAGAAGGGAGGGAGACCCAGTACTTC.

The chain joins TRBV7-9 to TRBJ2-5, with 7 positions matching TRBD1. This CDR3 contains 14 residues. The germline CDR1 and CDR2 sequences are SEHNR and FQNEAQ (reference sequence). V dropped 1 base and J dropped 6; count of bases not matched to a gene: 5. CDR3 loop: CASSLGQGVKTQYF. CDR3 in DNA: TGTGCCAGCAGCTTAGGCCAGGGGGTGAAGACCCAGTACTTC.

This sequence joins TRBV10-3 and TRBJ2-7; no clear D gene. The V end lost 0 bases, the J end lost 5 bases, and 17 bases lay between the germline ends. Germline CDR1 is ENHRY and CDR2 is SYGVKD. The CDR3 runs 16 residues. CDR3 in DNA: TGTGCCATCAGTGAGTCCCCGGTTGAGCTAGGCCACGAGCAGTACTTC. Protein: CAISESPVELGHEQYF.

Only one count was recorded for this clone. The V call is TRBV4-2, the J call TRBJ2-3; no clear D. This CDR3 has 13 residues. The V end was cut by 0 bases, the J end by 6 bases, with 7 bases between. In germline, CDR1 is LGHNA, CDR2 YNFKEQ. CDR3 region: CASSQDPQDTQYF. CDR3 nucleotides: TGTGCCAGCAGCCAAGACCCCCAGGATACGCAGTATTTT.